The 3 T cell receptor beta chains below come from one sample, sequenced in a study of Tregs in tolerant kidney transplant recipients. The nonmyeloablative bone marrow transplants came from related graft donors, with transient mixed chimerism. Sequenced by immunoSEQ multiplex PCR; TCRdb stores in-frame clones only, minus some. Its clone listing holds 13,000 to 15,000 clones. This material consisted of CD8+ T cells from blood (PBMCs), taken 6 months after the transplant. All receptors come from a human patient who received a combined kidney and bone marrow transplant. The graft donor may be the source of some T cells.

In the case of this clone: The sequenced fragment ends 3 residues before the CDR3 boundary, so the rest is inferred from the germline J gene. The genes are TRBV12-5 and TRBJ2-3; 16 bases agree with TRBD2. J lost 4 bases, V lost 4 bases, and 14 bases had no gene match. CDR3 length: 20 residues. The germline V gene has CDR1 LGHNT and CDR2 FRNRAP. CDR3 sequence reads: CASGSLGLAGGEAPPDTQYF. CDR3 bases read: TGTGCTAGTGGTTCGCTGGGACTAGCGGGGGGGGAGGCACCCCCAGATACG.

With respect to this clone: From the germline J gene comes the end of the CDR3, since the read stops 3 residues before it. The rearrangement joins TRBV7-2 to TRBJ1-1; D gene uncertain. In germline, CDR1 is SGHTA, CDR2 FQGNSA. CDR3 size: 11 residues. The DNA read from the CDR3 is TGTGCCAGCAGCTTAGGTCTCGAA. Its translation: CASSLGLE. The entire CDR3 reads CASSLGLEAFF.

Points on this clone: The read ends 3 residues early relative to the CDR3; the germline J gene fills the gap. This rearrangement joins TRBV30 to TRBJ1-3, with D perhaps matching TRBD1 (5 bases). The CDR3 has 11 amino acids. Germline V gene sequence: CDR1 GTSNPN, CDR2 SVGIG (reference sequence). The germline V and J ends were trimmed by 8 bases and 7 bases, with 12 bases remaining between them. CDR3 loop: CAMHRMNTIYF. CDR3 bases read: TGTGCCATGCACAGGATGAACACC. The full variable domain, with the rest looked up from reference TRBV30 and TRBJ1-3, is SQTIHQWPATLVQPVGSPLSLECTVEGTSNPNLYWYRQAAGRGLQLLFYSVGIGQISSEVPQNLSASRPQDRQFILSSKKLLLSDSGFYLCAMHRMNTIYFGEGSWLTVV.